The 24 T cell receptor beta chains in this list originate from one sample, sequenced in a study of cytomegalovirus exposure and HLA in healthy donors. Primers for the PCR totalled 60 Vbeta and 13 Jbeta. Clones were read by immunoSEQ multiplex PCR, and TCRdb kept only the in-frame ones, dropping some. The table has around 210,000 clones, roughly 77% seen once; the top ten hold about 0.36%. Sequencing was carried out using PBMCs. The receptors here all came from a male donor in good health and CMV-seropositive.

The chain carries TRBV27 and TRBJ2-1, with TRBD2 matching over 10 bases. Per germline, CDR1 MNHEY and CDR2 SMNVEV (reference sequence). The J segment lost 3 bases and the V segment lost 5 bases, leaving 7 bases of the junction unmatched. CDR3 length: 16 amino acids. CDR3 nucleotide sequence: TGTGCCAGCAGTCTTATAGCGGGAGGAGGCTACAATGAGCAGTTCTTC. Translated, it gives CASSLIAGGGYNEQFF.

V is TRBV27 and J is TRBJ2-7, with 7 bases lining up with TRBD1. CDR3 size: 16 residues. V lost 5 bases, J lost 0 bases, and 10 bases stayed unmatched. In germline, CDR1 is MNHEY, CDR2 SMNVEV (reference sequence). The CDR3 loop is CASSLRWTGNSYEQYF. In DNA form, the CDR3 reads TGTGCCAGCAGTCTAAGATGGACAGGAAACTCCTACGAGCAGTACTTC.

This chain uses TRBV4-2 with TRBJ2-7; 10 nucleotides line up with TRBD2. Germline lookup yields CDR1 LGHNA and CDR2 YNFKEQ. This CDR3 has 15 residues. V dropped 2 bases and J dropped 2; count of bases not matched to a gene: 3. The CDR3 sequence: CASSQSAGGTYEQYF. CDR3 in DNA: TGTGCCAGCAGCCAATCAGCGGGGGGGACCTACGAGCAGTACTTC.

V gene TRBV11-2 combines with J gene TRBJ2-7, with a possible D match to TRBD2 (5 bases). In germline, CDR1 is SGHAT, CDR2 FQNNGV. The CDR3 is made up of 16 amino acids. With 3 bases removed from V and 4 bases from J, the gap between germline ends came to 19 bases. The CDR3 here is CASSLSGSQSGYEQYF. Written as DNA, the CDR3 is TGTGCCAGCAGCTTGTCAGGCTCTCAATCGGGGTACGAGCAGTACTTC.

This rearrangement joins TRBV29-1 to TRBJ2-7; 9 bases line up with TRBD2. This CDR3 contains 14 residues. V was clipped by 2 bases and J by 6 bases; unmatched bases: 8. Looked up from germline, CDR1 is SQVTM and CDR2 is ANQGSEA. The CDR3 sequence is CSVEKVGAGGEQYF. The CDR3 nucleotides are TGCAGCGTTGAAAAGGTTGGAGCGGGAGGCGAGCAGTACTTC.

This chain uses TRBV7-2 with TRBJ1-3, with 9 nucleotides matching TRBD1. V shed 5 bases, J shed 4 bases, and the junction held 3 bases outside the gene matches. Germline values: CDR1 SGHTA, CDR2 FQGNSA. The CDR3 is made up of 14 amino acids. The CDR3 spells CASSQQGAGNTIYF. CDR3 nucleotides: TGTGCCAGCAGCCAACAGGGGGCAGGAAACACCATATATTTT.

This clone was seen only once. V usage is TRBV5-1 and J usage is TRBJ2-5; TRBD2 is a possible D gene (5 bases). With 3 bases removed from V and 5 bases from J, the gap between germline ends came to 11 bases. In germline, CDR1 is SGHRS, CDR2 YFSETQ. The length of the CDR3 is 13 residues. CDR3 nucleotides: TGCGCCAGCAGCTCGGCGGGTGGGGAGACCCAGTACTTC. Protein sequence: CASSSAGGETQYF.

In its sample, this clone was seen a few times. In nucleotides, the CDR3 is TGTGCCAGCAGCTTACGCAGTAATGAAAAACTGTTTTTT. Translating gives CASSLRSNEKLFF. The genes are TRBV7-6 and TRBJ1-4, with D hard to call. With 2 bases removed from V and 4 bases from J, the gap between germline ends came to 5 bases. Germline CDR1 reads SGHVS; CDR2 reads FNYEAQ. The CDR3 is made up of 13 amino acids.

The chain carries TRBV28 and TRBJ1-4; D uncertain. The CDR3 loop spans 14 amino acids. V was trimmed by 3 bases and J by 10 bases, leaving 15 bases between them. Per the germline V gene, CDR1 is MDHEN and CDR2 is SYDVKM. The CDR3 bases are TGTGCCAGCAGTTTTACCGGGAGTTTCTCAAAACTGTTTTTT. Translated, it gives CASSFTGSFSKLFF.

V usage is TRBV5-3 and J usage is TRBJ1-4; TRBD1 is a possible D gene (6 bases). TRBV5-3 is marked as an open reading frame, function uncertain. CDR3 length: 16 residues. Deletions cut 4 bases from V and 6 bases from J, with 19 bases between. This CDR3 is CARSGTYRVLYEKLFF. The DNA for the CDR3 is TGTGCCAGAAGCGGGACATACAGGGTTCTTTATGAAAAACTGTTTTTT.

This clone was seen just once. The chain has TRBV11-2 and TRBJ1-2; unclear D gene. Deletions cut 5 bases from V and 0 bases from J, with 16 bases between. The CDR3 extends over 16 amino acids. Germline V CDR1 and CDR2: SGHAT, FQNNGV. For the CDR3, the DNA is TGTGCCAGCAGCCGGCCGACGGGGAACTCTAACTATGGCTACACCTTC. Its protein product is CASSRPTGNSNYGYTF.

The V gene is TRBV30, the J gene TRBJ2-1; TRBD2 is a possible D gene (5 bases). The V gene's germline CDR1 is GTSNPN and CDR2 SVGIG (reference sequence). V dropped 0 bases and J dropped 6 bases, with 6 bases sitting between them. This CDR3 is 12 amino acids long. CDR3 region: CAWSVLGNEQFF. DNA for the CDR3: TGTGCCTGGAGTGTACTAGGCAATGAGCAGTTCTTC.

The CDR3 sequence is CASTRGTWDKNTGELFF. CDR3 DNA: TGTGCCAGCACTAGGGGAACTTGGGACAAGAACACCGGGGAGCTGTTTTTT. V and J are TRBV27 and TRBJ2-2; D possibly corresponds to TRBD1 (6 bases). The CDR3 spans 17 residues. The germline gives CDR1 MNHEY, CDR2 SMNVEV (reference sequence). V gave up 7 bases and J gave up 1 base, with 19 bases separating them.

V gene TRBV2 combines with J gene TRBJ2-7; D possibly corresponds to TRBD1 (6 bases). Germline V lookup: CDR1 SNHLY, CDR2 FYNNEI. CDR3 length: 13 residues. V lost 6 bases and J 5 bases, leaving 14 bases between the germline ends. The CDR3 DNA follows: TGTGCCAGCAGCGGAACCAGGGGTAACGAGCAGTACTTC. This gives the protein CASSGTRGNEQYF.

This clone was counted between two and nine times. The chain has TRBV5-1 and TRBJ2-1, with 10 bases fitting TRBD2. Germline lookup yields CDR1 SGHRS and CDR2 YFSETQ. Losses at the gene ends were 5 bases for V and 5 bases for J; bases not matched to a gene: 7. The CDR3 has 15 amino acids. CDR3 coding DNA: TGCGCCAGCAGGCACCCCGGACTAGCGGACAATGAGCAGTTCTTC. Its protein is CASRHPGLADNEQFF. Using reference TRBV5-1 and TRBJ2-1 for the parts outside the CDR3, the full variable domain is KAGVTQTPRYLIKTRGQQVTLSCSPISGHRSVSWYQQTPGQGLQFLFEYFSETQRNKGNFPGRFSGRQFSNSRSEMNVSTLELGDSALYLCASRHPGLADNEQFFGPGTRLTVL.

Details on this clone: A read error may account for a junction end that differs from germline. The rearrangement joins TRBV6-5 to TRBJ2-7; D is ambiguous. CDR3 size: 15 residues. Germline V gene data show CDR1 as MNHEY and CDR2 as SVGAGI. CDR3 bases: TGTGCCGGCAGTCCAGATGCCACGCAGGTCTACGAGCAGTACTTC. This sequence encodes CAGSPDATQVYEQYF.

V usage is TRBV7-2 and J usage is TRBJ2-5; 10 nucleotides match TRBD2. There are 17 residues in the CDR3. Per germline, CDR1 SGHTA and CDR2 FQGNSA. V lost 6 bases and J lost 4; bases outside the gene matches: 14. Here the CDR3 reads CASSASGSGRAGETQYF. CDR3 nucleotides: TGTGCCAGCAGTGCCAGTGGCAGCGGGAGGGCCGGAGAGACCCAGTACTTC.

CDR3 residues: CASSLAKAGTYEQYF. DNA for the CDR3: TGTGCCAGCAGTTTAGCTAAGGCAGGGACCTACGAGCAGTACTTC. J is TRBJ2-7 and V is TRBV28; D might be TRBD1 (5 bases). The germline gives CDR1 MDHEN, CDR2 SYDVKM. The CDR3 sequence is 15 residues long. Trimming left V 2 bases short and J 2 bases short, with 13 bases between. The variable domain in full, with the rest retrieved from reference TRBV28 and TRBJ2-7, is DVKVTQSSRYLVKRTGEKVFLECVQDMDHENMFWYRQDPGLGLRLIYFSYDVKMKEKGDIPEGYSVSREKKERFSLILESASTNQTSMYLCASSLAKAGTYEQYFGPGTRLTVT.

This clone has just a few counts. The rearrangement links TRBV7-2 to TRBJ2-2, with TRBD2 as a possible D gene (7 bases). Germline CDR1 and CDR2: SGHTA and FQGNSA. Trimming left V 6 bases short and J 7 bases short, with 21 bases between. The length of the CDR3 is 16 residues. CDR3 in DNA: TGTGCCAGCAGTCCTGAGGGGGGGTCTTTGATCGGGGAGCTGTTTTTT. Protein: CASSPEGGSLIGELFF.

The chain employs TRBV5-8 and TRBJ2-3; D is uncertain. The CDR3 is 12 residues long. Germline CDR1 reads SGHTS; CDR2 reads YDEGEE. Deletions cut 5 bases from V and 12 bases from J, with 16 bases between. The CDR3 DNA is TGTGCCAGCAGGCTAAGCGACCTTCGACAGTATTTT. Translating gives CASRLSDLRQYF.

This clone was seen a handful of times. The CDR3 spells CASSWGQTYEQYF. The CDR3 coding sequence is TGTGCCAGCAGCTGGGGACAGACCTACGAGCAGTACTTC. The gene calls are TRBV5-6 and TRBJ2-7, with TRBD1 identical over 7 bases. CDR3 length: 13 amino acids. The V gene's germline CDR1 is SGHDT and CDR2 YYEEEE. Trimming took 3 bases from V and 2 from J; bases not matched to a gene: 2. The full variable domain, its missing parts supplied by reference TRBV5-6 and TRBJ2-7, is DAGVTQSPTHLIKTRGQQVTLRCSPKSGHDTVSWYQQALGQGPQFIFQYYEEEERQRGNFPDRFSGHQFPNYSSELNVNALLLGDSALYLCASSWGQTYEQYFGPGTRLTVT.

This sequence joins TRBV11-2 and TRBJ2-5; 10 bases map to TRBD1. After removal of 5 bases from V and 5 bases from J, the junction contained 11 bases not matched to a gene. Germline CDR1 reads SGHAT; CDR2 reads FQNNGV. This CDR3 has 16 residues. CDR3 loop: CASSLAGQGFRETQYF. DNA for the CDR3: TGTGCCAGCAGCCTCGCGGGACAGGGGTTTCGGGAGACCCAGTACTTC.

The chain is built from TRBV11-3 and TRBJ2-1; possibly TRBD2 for D (5 bases). The V gene lost 2 bases and the J gene lost 0 bases, with 8 bases spanning the gap. The CDR3 is 15 amino acids. Germline V gene lookup returns CDR1 SGHNT and CDR2 YENEEA. The CDR3 reads CASSLSGDSYNEQFF. The CDR3 coding sequence is TGTGCCAGCAGCTTAAGCGGAGACTCCTACAATGAGCAGTTCTTC.

This chain uses TRBV5-1 with TRBJ2-1; 10 bases are shared with TRBD1. Germline V gives CDR1 SGHRS, CDR2 YFSETQ. This CDR3 is 15 amino acids long. The junction had 4 bases not matched to a gene; V was cut back by 0 bases and J by 7 bases. CDR3 amino acids: CASSLEGQGRNEQFF. CDR3 bases: TGCGCCAGCAGCTTGGAGGGACAGGGGAGAAATGAGCAGTTCTTC.